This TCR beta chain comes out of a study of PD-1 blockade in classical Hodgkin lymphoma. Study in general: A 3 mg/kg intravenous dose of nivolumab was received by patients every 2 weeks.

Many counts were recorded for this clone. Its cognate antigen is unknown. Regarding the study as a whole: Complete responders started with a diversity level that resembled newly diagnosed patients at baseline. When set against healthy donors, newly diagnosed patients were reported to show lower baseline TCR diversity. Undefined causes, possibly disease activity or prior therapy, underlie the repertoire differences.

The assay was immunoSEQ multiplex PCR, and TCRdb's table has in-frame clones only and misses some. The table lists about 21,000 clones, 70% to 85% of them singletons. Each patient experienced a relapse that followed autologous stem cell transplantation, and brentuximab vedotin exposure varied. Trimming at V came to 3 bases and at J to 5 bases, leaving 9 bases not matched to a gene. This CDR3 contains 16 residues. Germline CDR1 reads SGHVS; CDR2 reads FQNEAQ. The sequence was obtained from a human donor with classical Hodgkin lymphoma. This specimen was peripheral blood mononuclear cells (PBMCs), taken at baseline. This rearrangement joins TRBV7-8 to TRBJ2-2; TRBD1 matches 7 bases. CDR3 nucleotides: TGTGCCAGCAGCTTGAAGACAGGGATAAGGACCGGGGAGCTGTTTTTT. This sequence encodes CASSLKTGIRTGELFF.